These 5 T cell receptor beta chains were sequenced from one sample in a study of shared clonotypes between healthy human individuals. Sequencing used immunoSEQ multiplex PCR; TCRdb keeps in-frame clones, though not all of them. The table has more than 2 million clones, roughly 95% seen once; the top ten hold 0.1% to 0.15%. Material: naive CD4+ T cells sorted from blood. The subset here: CD45RA+ positively selected. These receptors all stem from a man between 18 and 35 years old in good health.

The rearrangement joins TRBV5-4 to TRBJ2-2; D is ambiguous. V dropped 5 bases and J dropped 6 bases, with 8 bases sitting between them. The CDR3 length is 12 residues. Looked up from germline, CDR1 is SGHNT and CDR2 is YYREEE (reference sequence). CDR3 DNA sequence: TGTGCCAGCAGTGGGATCGCCGGGGAGCTGTTTTTT. It yields the protein CASSGIAGELFF.

The V and J genes are TRBV7-9 and TRBJ2-2; D not resolved. This CDR3 region has 16 residues. V gave up 3 bases and J gave up 0 bases, with 11 bases separating them. Per germline, CDR1 SEHNR and CDR2 FQNEAQ (reference sequence). For the CDR3, the DNA is TGTGCCAGCAGCTTTACGGAACAGCCGAACACCGGGGAGCTGTTTTTT. It translates to CASSFTEQPNTGELFF.

The chain is built from TRBV10-3 and TRBJ1-4, with TRBD1 as a possible D gene (6 bases). This CDR3 has 16 residues. The V gene lost 3 bases and the J gene lost 2 bases, with 13 bases spanning the gap. Germline CDR1 ENHRY, CDR2 SYGVKD. CDR3 DNA: TGTGCCATCAGTGAATTGGACAGTTCGACTAATGAAAAACTGTTTTTT. This translates into CAISELDSSTNEKLFF.

As regards this clone: The sample carries other DNA sequences with the same CDR3. This rearrangement joins TRBV2 to TRBJ2-7, with D hard to call. Germline V gene sequence: CDR1 SNHLY, CDR2 FYNNEI. Trimming removed 5 bases from V and 3 bases from J, with 5 bases in between. The CDR3 is 11 residues long. The CDR3 is CASSPGYEQYF. The CDR3 DNA reads as TGTGCCAGCAGTCCGGGCTACGAGCAGTACTTC.

The rearrangement links TRBV9 to TRBJ2-7; 8 bases align to TRBD1. Germline CDR1 reads SGDLS; CDR2 reads YYNGEE. This CDR3 has 14 amino acids. The junction had 9 bases not matched to a gene; V was cut back by 3 bases and J by 7 bases. CDR3 sequence (DNA): TGTGCCAGCAGCGGCCGGGACAGGACTGGGGAGCAGTACTTC. Encoded protein: CASSGRDRTGEQYF.